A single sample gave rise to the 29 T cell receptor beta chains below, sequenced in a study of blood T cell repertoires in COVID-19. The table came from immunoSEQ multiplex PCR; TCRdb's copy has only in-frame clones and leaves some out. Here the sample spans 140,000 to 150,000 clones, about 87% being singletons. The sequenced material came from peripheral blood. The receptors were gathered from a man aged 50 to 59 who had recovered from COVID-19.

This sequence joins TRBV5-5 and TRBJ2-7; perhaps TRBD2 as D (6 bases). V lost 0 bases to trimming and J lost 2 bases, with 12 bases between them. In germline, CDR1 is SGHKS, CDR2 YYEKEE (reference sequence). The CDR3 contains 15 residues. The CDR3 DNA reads TGTGCCAGCAGCTTGGCTGGGACTCAGGCCTACGAGCAGTACTTC. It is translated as CASSLAGTQAYEQYF.

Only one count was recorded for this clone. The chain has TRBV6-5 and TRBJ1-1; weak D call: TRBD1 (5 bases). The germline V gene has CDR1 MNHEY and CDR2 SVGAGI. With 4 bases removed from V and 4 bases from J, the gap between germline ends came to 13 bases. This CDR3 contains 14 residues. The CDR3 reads CASSFQGVGTEAFF. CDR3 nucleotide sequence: TGTGCCAGCAGTTTCCAGGGTGTTGGCACTGAAGCTTTCTTT.

The CDR3 DNA follows: TGTGCCAGTAGCCCTCATCCGACAGGGGAAAGCATGAACACTGAAGCTTTCTTT. Its protein product is CASSPHPTGESMNTEAFF. V and J are TRBV19 and TRBJ1-1, with TRBD1 identical over 8 bases. The CDR3 is made up of 18 amino acids. Germline V gives CDR1 LNHDA, CDR2 SQIVND (reference sequence). The V gene end was trimmed by 6 bases and the J gene end by 0 bases; junction bases not matched to a gene: 15.

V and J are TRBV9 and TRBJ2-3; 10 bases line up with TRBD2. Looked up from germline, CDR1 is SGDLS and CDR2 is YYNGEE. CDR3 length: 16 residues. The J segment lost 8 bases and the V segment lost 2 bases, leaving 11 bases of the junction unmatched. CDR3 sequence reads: CASSVGSSGGAITQYF. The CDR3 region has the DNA TGTGCCAGCAGCGTGGGCTCTAGCGGGGGAGCGATTACGCAGTATTTT.

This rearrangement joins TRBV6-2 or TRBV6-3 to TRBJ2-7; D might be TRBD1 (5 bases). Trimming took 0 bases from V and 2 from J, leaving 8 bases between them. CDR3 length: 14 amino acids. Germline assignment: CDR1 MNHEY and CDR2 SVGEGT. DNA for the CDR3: TGTGCCAGCAGTTACTCGTGGACACCCTACGAGCAGTACTTC. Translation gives CASSYSWTPYEQYF.

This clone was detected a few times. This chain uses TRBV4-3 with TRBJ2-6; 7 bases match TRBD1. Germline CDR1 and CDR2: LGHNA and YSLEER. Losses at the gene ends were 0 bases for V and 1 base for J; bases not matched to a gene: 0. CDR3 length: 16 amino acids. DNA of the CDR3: TGCGCCAGCAGCCAAGAGGGACAGTCTGGGGCCAACGTCCTGACTTTC. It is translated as CASSQEGQSGANVLTF.

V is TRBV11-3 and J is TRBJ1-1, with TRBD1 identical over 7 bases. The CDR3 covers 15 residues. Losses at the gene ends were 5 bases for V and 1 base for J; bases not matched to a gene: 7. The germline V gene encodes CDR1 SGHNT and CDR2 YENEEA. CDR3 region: CASSPGGQPNTEAFF. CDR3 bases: TGTGCCAGCAGCCCAGGGGGACAGCCGAACACTGAAGCTTTCTTT.

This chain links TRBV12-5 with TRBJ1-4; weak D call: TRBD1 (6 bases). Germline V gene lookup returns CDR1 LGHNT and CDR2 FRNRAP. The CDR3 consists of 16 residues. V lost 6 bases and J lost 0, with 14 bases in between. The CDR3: CASGPGQTATNEKLFF. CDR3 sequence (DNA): TGTGCTAGTGGACCCGGACAGACTGCAACTAATGAAAAACTGTTTTTT.

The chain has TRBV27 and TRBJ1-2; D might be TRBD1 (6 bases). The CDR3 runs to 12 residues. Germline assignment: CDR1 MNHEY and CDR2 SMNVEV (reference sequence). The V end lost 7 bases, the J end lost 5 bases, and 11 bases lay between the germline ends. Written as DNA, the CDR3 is TGTGCCAGCACGACGCAGGGGTATGGCTACACCTTC. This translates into CASTTQGYGYTF.

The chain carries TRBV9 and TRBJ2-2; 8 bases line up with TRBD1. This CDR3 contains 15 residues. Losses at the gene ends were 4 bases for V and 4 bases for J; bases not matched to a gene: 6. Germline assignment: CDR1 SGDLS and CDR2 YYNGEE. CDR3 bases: TGTGCCAGCAGCACCCGAACAGGGGGCACCGGGGAGCTGTTTTTT. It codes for CASSTRTGGTGELFF.

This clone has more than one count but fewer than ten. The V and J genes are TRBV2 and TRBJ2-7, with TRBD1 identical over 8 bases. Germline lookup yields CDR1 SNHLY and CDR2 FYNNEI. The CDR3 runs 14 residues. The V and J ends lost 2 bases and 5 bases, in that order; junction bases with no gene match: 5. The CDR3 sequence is CASSERTGRDEQYF. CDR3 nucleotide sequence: TGTGCCAGCAGTGAAAGGACAGGGCGGGACGAGCAGTACTTC.

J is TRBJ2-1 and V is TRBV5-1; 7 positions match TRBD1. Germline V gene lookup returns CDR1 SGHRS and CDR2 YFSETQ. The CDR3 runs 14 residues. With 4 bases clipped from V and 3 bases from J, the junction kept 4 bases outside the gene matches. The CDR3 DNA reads TGCGCCAGCAGCCCCGCAGGGGGCTACAATGAGCAGTTCTTC. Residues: CASSPAGGYNEQFF. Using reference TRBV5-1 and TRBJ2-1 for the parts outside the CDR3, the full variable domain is KAGVTQTPRYLIKTRGQQVTLSCSPISGHRSVSWYQQTPGQGLQFLFEYFSETQRNKGNFPGRFSGRQFSNSRSEMNVSTLELGDSALYLCASSPAGGYNEQFFGPGTRLTVL.

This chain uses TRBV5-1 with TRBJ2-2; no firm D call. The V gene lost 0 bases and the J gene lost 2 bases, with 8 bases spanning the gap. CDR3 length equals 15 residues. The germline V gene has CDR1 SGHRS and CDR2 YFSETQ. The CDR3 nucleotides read TGCGCCAGCAGCTTGGGGCAGACAAACACCGGGGAGCTGTTTTTT. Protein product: CASSLGQTNTGELFF.

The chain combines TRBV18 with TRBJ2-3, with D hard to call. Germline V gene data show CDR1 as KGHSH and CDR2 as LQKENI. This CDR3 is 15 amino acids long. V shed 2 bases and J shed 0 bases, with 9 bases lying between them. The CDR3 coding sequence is TGTGCCAGCTCACCAATAAGCGCTAGCACAGATACGCAGTATTTT. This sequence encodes CASSPISASTDTQYF.

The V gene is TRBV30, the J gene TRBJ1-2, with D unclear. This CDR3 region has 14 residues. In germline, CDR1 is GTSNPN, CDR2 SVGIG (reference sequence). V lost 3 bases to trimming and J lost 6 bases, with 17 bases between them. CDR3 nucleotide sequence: TGTGCCTGGAGCGCGGGGATTAGGCTGGATGGCTACACCTTC. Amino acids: CAWSAGIRLDGYTF.

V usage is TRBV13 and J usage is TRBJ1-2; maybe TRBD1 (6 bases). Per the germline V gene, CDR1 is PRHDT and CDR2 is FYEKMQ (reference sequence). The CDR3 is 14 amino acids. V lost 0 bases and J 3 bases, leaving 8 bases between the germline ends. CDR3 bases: TGTGCCAGCAGCTTAGGGGGGGCGGACTATGGCTACACCTTC. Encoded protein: CASSLGGADYGYTF.

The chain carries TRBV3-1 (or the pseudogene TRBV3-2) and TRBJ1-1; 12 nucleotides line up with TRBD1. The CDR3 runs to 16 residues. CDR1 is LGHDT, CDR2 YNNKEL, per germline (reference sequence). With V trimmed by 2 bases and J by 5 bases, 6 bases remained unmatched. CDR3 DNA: TGTGCCAGCAGCCAATCCGGGACAGGGGGCCGTACTGAAGCTTTCTTT. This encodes CASSQSGTGGRTEAFF.

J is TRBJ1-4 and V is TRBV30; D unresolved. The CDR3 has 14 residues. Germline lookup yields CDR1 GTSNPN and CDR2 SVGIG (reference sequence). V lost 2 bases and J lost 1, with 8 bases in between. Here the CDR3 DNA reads TGTGCCTGGAGTTGGAGAAGAACTAATGAAAAACTGTTTTTT. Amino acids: CAWSWRRTNEKLFF.

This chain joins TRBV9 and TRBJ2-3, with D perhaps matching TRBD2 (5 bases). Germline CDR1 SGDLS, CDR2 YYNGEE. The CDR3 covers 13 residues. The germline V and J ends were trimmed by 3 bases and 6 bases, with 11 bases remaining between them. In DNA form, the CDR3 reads TGTGCCAGCAGCGGAGTCAAGCGGGATACGCAGTATTTT. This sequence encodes CASSGVKRDTQYF.

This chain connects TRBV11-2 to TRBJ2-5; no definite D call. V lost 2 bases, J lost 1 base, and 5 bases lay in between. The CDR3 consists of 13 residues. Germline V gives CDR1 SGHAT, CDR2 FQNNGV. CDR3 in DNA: TGTGCCAGCAGCTTACCATCCCAAGAGACCCAGTACTTC. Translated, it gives CASSLPSQETQYF.

The CDR3 DNA follows: TGTGCCAGCAGTTACTACCAGGCAACTAATGAAAAACTGTTTTTT. Protein sequence: CASSYYQATNEKLFF. The chain carries TRBV6-5 and TRBJ1-4; D gene ambiguous. V dropped 1 base and J dropped 0 bases, with 6 bases sitting between them. The CDR3 has 15 amino acids. CDR1 is MNHEY and CDR2 is SVGAGI in the germline V gene.

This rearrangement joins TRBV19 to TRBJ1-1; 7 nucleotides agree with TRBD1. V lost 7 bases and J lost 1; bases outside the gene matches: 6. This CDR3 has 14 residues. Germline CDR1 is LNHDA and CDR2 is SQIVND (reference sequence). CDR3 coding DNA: TGTGCCAGTAAAAGACAGGGTCAGAACACTGAAGCTTTCTTT. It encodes CASKRQGQNTEAFF.

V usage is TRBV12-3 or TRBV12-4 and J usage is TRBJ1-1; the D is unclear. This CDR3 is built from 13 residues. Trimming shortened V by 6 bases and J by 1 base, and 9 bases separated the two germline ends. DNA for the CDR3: TGTGCCAGCAGACTGCAAAGGAACACTGAAGCTTTCTTT. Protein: CASRLQRNTEAFF.

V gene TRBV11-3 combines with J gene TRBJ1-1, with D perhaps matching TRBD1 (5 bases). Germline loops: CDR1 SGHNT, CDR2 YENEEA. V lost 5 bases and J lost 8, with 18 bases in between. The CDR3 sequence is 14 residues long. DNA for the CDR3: TGTGCCAGCAGCGCGAGAAGATCGGCAGGGGAAGCTTTCTTT. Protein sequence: CASSARRSAGEAFF.

As DNA, the CDR3 is TGTGCCATCAGTGAGGGGGGGGTTGCAACTAATGAAAAACTGTTTTTT. This sequence encodes CAISEGGVATNEKLFF. The rearrangement uses TRBV10-3 and TRBJ1-4, with D perhaps matching TRBD1 (5 bases). CDR1 is ENHRY and CDR2 is SYGVKD in the germline V gene. The CDR3 covers 16 residues. V was pared by 2 bases and J by 0 bases, with 10 bases between.

The CDR3 DNA reads as TGTGCCAGCAGTTACGGGCAGGGGGTGAGAGAGCAGTACTTC. As protein: CASSYGQGVREQYF. The rearrangement joins TRBV6-6 to TRBJ2-7, with 7 bases aligning to TRBD1. After removal of 2 bases from V and 7 bases from J, the junction contained 8 bases not matched to a gene. The CDR3 spans 14 residues. Germline CDR1 is MNHNY and CDR2 is SVGAGI (reference sequence).

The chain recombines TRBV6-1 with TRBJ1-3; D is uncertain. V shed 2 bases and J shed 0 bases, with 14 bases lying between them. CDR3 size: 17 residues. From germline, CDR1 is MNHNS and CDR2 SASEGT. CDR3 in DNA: TGTGCCAGCAGTGAAAGAGGACTGCCAAGCTCTGGAAACACCATATATTTT. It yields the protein CASSERGLPSSGNTIYF.

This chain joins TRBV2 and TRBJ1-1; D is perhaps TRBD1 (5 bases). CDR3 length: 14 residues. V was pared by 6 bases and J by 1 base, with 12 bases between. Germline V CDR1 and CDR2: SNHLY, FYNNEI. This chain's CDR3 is CASRFLGENTEAFF. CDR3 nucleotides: TGTGCCAGCAGATTCCTAGGGGAGAACACTGAAGCTTTCTTT. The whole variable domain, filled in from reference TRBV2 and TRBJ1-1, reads EPEVTQTPSHQVTQMGQEVILRCVPISNHLYFYWYRQILGQKVEFLVSFYNNEISEKSEIFDDQFSVERPDGSNFTLKIRSTKLEDSAMYFCASRFLGENTEAFFGQGTRLTVV.

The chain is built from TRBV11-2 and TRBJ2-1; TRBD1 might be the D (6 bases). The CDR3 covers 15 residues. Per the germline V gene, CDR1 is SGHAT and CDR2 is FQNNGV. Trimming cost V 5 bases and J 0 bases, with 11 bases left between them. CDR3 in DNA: TGTGCCAGCAGCCCAGGGGTTAGCTCCTACAATGAGCAGTTCTTC. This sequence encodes CASSPGVSSYNEQFF.